A selection of T cell receptor beta chains follows, all from one sample in a study of cytomegalovirus exposure and HLA in healthy donors. The protocol was immunoSEQ multiplex PCR, while the TCRdb copy is restricted to in-frame clones and leaves out a portion. The table lists 150,000 or so clones, 65% to 85% of them singletons. The sequenced sample was PBMCs. Receptors were obtained from a man aged 50-59 years in good health and CMV-seronegative. The CDR3 runs from the conserved cysteine through the conserved F or W. A D gene is named only where the DNA matches it firmly. Clone size is given for some rows only: seen once, a few or many times, or a class if the clone is expanded.

j_call,v_call,clone_size,d_call,cdr3_aa,cdr3_nt
TRBJ1-4,TRBV9,.,.,CASSRTATNEKLFF,TGTGCCAGCAGCCGGACAGCGACTAATGAAAAACTGTTTTTT
TRBJ2-3,TRBV5-4,once,.,CASSPWGRGSADTQYF,TGTGCCAGCAGCCCCTGGGGGAGGGGGAGCGCAGATACGCAGTATTTT
TRBJ2-7,TRBV5-1,.,.,CASSLDSLYEQYF,TGCGCCAGCAGTCTGGACAGCCTCTACGAGCAGTACTTC
TRBJ2-7,TRBV5-4,.,TRBD2,CASSTGTSGYSYEQYF,TGTGCCAGCAGCACAGGGACTAGCGGGTACTCCTACGAGCAGTACTTC
TRBJ1-5,TRBV6-6,.,TRBD1,CASSYGQGGQPQHF,TGTGCCAGCAGTTACGGACAGGGCGGTCAGCCCCAGCATTTT
TRBJ2-1,TRBV5-1,once,TRBD2,CASSQAGGSYNEQFF,TGCGCCAGCAGCCAAGCGGGGGGCTCCTACAATGAGCAGTTCTTC
TRBJ1-2,TRBV29-1,.,TRBD1,CSLGTDELNYGYTF,TGCAGCTTGGGGACAGATGAATTAAACTATGGCTACACCTTC
TRBJ1-4,TRBV9,.,TRBD1,CASSPQTGVGEKLFF,TGTGCCAGCAGCCCCCAGACAGGGGTTGGTGAAAAACTGTTTTTT
TRBJ1-5,TRBV12-5,.,.,CASGLGPEGGSNQPQHF,TGTGCTAGTGGTTTGGGCCCGGAGGGAGGGAGCAATCAGCCCCAGCATTTT
TRBJ2-5,TRBV15,.,TRBD2,CATSRAKTSGLRETQYF,TGTGCCACCAGCAGAGCCAAGACTAGCGGCCTCCGAGAGACCCAGTACTTC
TRBJ1-2,TRBV30,few,.,CAWNQRDYGYTF,TGTGCCTGGAATCAGAGGGACTATGGCTACACCTTC
TRBJ2-5,TRBV6-1,.,.,CASSRTHRGETQYF,TGTGCCAGCAGTCGCACACATCGGGGAGAGACCCAGTACTTC
TRBJ1-4,TRBV7-2,.,.,CASSFGQPNEKLFF,TGTGCCAGCAGCTTCGGACAGCCAAATGAAAAACTGTTTTTT
TRBJ2-7,TRBV6-5,.,.,CASSVEGCEQYF,TGTGCCAGCAGCGTGGAGGGCTGCGAGCAGTACTTC
TRBJ1-3,TRBV9,.,.,CASSVAATTRSGNTIYF,TGTGCCAGCAGCGTAGCTGCTACCACCCGCTCTGGAAACACCATATATTTT
TRBJ1-1,TRBV7-8,.,TRBD1,CASSLDRGEAFF,TGTGCCAGCAGCTTAGACAGGGGTGAAGCTTTCTTT
TRBJ1-5,TRBV29-1,few,TRBD1,CSVSDRVDQPQHF,TGCAGCGTATCGGACAGGGTGGATCAGCCCCAGCATTTT
TRBJ1-2,TRBV6-6,.,.,CASRYGRGTNYGYTF,TGTGCCAGCAGATATGGACGGGGAACAAACTATGGCTACACCTTC
TRBJ1-5,TRBV28,.,TRBD1,CASSLGQGEQPQHF,TGTGCCAGCAGTCTGGGACAGGGGGAACAGCCCCAGCATTTT
TRBJ1-1,TRBV9,few,.,CASSVEAAGAEAFF,TGTGCCAGCAGCGTAGAGGCGGCGGGGGCTGAAGCTTTCTTT
TRBJ2-5,TRBV5-1,.,.,CASSLGQTQETQYF,TGCGCCAGCAGCCTCGGACAGACACAAGAGACCCAGTACTTC
TRBJ1-2,TRBV29-1,.,TRBD1,CSGWTGDHGYTF,TGCAGCGGATGGACAGGGGACCATGGCTACACCTTC
TRBJ2-7,TRBV4-1,few,.,CASSQDLGHEQYF,TGCGCCAGCAGCCAAGATCTGGGGCACGAGCAGTACTTC
TRBJ1-1,TRBV5-1,.,TRBD1,CASSPEGTGVAFF,TGCGCCAGCAGCCCCGAAGGGACAGGGGTAGCTTTCTTT
TRBJ1-6,TRBV5-8,.,TRBD1,CASSLAYDRGNSPLHF,TGTGCCAGCAGCTTGGCCTATGACAGGGGAAATTCACCCCTCCACTTT
TRBJ2-5,TRBV6-5,.,TRBD2,CASSPGLAGQETQYF,TGTGCCAGCAGCCCTGGACTAGCGGGACAAGAGACCCAGTACTTC
TRBJ1-3,TRBV9,.,.,CASSSYPRGPGNTIYF,TGTGCCAGCAGCTCCTACCCCAGGGGCCCTGGAAACACCATATATTTT
TRBJ2-6,TRBV9,.,.,CASSSNTGGGGANVLTF,TGTGCCAGCAGCTCCAACACGGGGGGCGGTGGGGCCAACGTCCTGACTTTC
TRBJ1-4,TRBV4-1,few,.,CASSQDSGTTNEKLFF,TGCGCCAGCAGCCAAGATTCGGGGACAACTAATGAAAAACTGTTTTTT
TRBJ1-3,TRBV2,.,.,CASSADRSGNTIYF,TGTGCCAGCAGTGCAGACAGGTCTGGAAACACCATATATTTT
TRBJ2-5,TRBV6-5,.,.,CASSYPGPWGFETQYF,TGTGCCAGCAGTTACCCAGGGCCCTGGGGATTCGAGACCCAGTACTTC
TRBJ2-3,TRBV7-9,.,TRBD1,CASSLALTGISDTQYF,TGTGCCAGCAGCTTAGCGTTGACAGGGATCTCAGATACGCAGTATTTT
TRBJ2-1,TRBV28,.,.,CASSLQGLDEQFF,TGTGCCAGCAGTTTACAGGGCCTCGATGAGCAGTTCTTC
TRBJ1-4,TRBV19,.,TRBD1,CASSSRDRGQINEKLFF,TGTGCCAGTAGTAGCCGGGACAGGGGGCAAATTAATGAAAAACTGTTTTTT
TRBJ2-4,TRBV11-2,few,.,CASSLGHKNIQYF,TGTGCCAGCAGCCTTGGACACAAAAACATTCAGTACTTC
TRBJ2-7,TRBV5-1,.,.,CASSLGGASYEQYF,TGCGCCAGCAGCTTAGGGGGGGCCTCCTACGAGCAGTACTTC